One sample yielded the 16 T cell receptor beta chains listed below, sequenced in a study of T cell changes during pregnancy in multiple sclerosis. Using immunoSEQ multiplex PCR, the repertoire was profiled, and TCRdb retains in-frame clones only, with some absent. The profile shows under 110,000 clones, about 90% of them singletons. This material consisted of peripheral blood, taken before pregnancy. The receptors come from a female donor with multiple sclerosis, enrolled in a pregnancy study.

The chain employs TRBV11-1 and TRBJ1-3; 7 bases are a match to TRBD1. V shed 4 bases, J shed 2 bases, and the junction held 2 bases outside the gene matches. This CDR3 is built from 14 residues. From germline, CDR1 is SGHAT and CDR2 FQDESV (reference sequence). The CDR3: CASSSTGAGNTIYF. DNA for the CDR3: TGTGCCAGCAGCTCAACAGGGGCTGGAAACACCATATATTTT.

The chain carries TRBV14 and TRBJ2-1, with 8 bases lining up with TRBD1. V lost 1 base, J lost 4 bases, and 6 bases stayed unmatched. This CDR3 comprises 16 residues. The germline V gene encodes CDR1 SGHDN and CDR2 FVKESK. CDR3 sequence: CASSQALRGPYNEQFF. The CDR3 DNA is TGTGCCAGCAGCCAAGCCCTCAGGGGGCCGTACAATGAGCAGTTCTTC.

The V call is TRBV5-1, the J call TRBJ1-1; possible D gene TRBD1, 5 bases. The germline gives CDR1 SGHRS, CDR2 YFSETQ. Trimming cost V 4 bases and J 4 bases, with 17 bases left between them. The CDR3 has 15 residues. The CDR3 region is CASSLDLAGSTEAFF. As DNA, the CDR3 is TGCGCCAGCAGCCTGGATTTGGCAGGGTCCACTGAAGCTTTCTTT.

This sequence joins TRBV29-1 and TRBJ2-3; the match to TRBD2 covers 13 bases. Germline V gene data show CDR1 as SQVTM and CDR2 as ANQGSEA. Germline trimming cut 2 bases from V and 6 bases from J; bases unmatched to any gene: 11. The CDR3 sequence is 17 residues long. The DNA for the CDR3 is TGCAGCGTTGAACCCGATCGGACTAGCGGGAGCCGGGATACGCAGTATTTT. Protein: CSVEPDRTSGSRDTQYF.

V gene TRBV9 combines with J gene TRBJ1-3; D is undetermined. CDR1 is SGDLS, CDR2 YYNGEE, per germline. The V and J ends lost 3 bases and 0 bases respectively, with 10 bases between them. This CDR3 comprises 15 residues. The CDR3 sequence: CASSAAVSSGNTIYF. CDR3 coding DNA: TGTGCCAGCAGCGCCGCTGTCAGCTCTGGAAACACCATATATTTT.

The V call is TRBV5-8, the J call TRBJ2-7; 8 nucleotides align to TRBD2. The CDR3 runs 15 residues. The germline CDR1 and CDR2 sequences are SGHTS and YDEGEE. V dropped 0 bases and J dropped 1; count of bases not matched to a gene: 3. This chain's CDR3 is CASSLVGGGSYEQYF. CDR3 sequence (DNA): TGTGCCAGCAGCTTGGTGGGCGGGGGGTCCTACGAGCAGTACTTC.

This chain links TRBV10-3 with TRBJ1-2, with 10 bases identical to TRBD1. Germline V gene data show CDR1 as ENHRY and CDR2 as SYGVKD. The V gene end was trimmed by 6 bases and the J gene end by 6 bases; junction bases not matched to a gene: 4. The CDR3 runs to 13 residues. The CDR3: CAIRGDRGDGYTF. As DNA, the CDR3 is TGTGCCATCAGGGGGGACAGGGGCGATGGCTACACCTTC.

Here the CDR3 reads CASSYRVPGELFF. The CDR3 region has the DNA TGTGCCAGCAGTTACAGGGTTCCCGGGGAGCTGTTTTTT. This chain joins TRBV7-9 and TRBJ2-2; the D gene is possibly TRBD1 (6 bases). The V gene lost 6 bases and the J gene lost 6 bases, with 11 bases spanning the gap. Germline-derived CDR1 and CDR2 are SEHNR and FQNEAQ (reference sequence). The CDR3 is 13 residues long.

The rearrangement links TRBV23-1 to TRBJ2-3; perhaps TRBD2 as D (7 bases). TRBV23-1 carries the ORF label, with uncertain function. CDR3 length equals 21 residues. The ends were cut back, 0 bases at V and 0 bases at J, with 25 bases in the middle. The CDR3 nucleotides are TGCGCCAGCAGTCAATCGGGGGCCCGGGGGGCGGGGGCCAAAAGCACAGATACGCAGTATTTT. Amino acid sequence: CASSQSGARGAGAKSTDTQYF.

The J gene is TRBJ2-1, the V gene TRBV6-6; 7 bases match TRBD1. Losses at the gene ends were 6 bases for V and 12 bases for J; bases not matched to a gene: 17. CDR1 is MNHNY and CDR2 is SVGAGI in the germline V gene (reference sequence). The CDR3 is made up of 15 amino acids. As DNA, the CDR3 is TGTGCCAGCAGGGGGGACAGCCGCCTTCTTGGGTCGCAGTTCTTC. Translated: CASRGDSRLLGSQFF.

CDR3 residues: CASRPGLAGSNEQFF. CDR3 sequence (DNA): TGTGCCAGTAGGCCGGGACTAGCGGGATCCAATGAGCAGTTCTTC. V is TRBV19 and J is TRBJ2-1; 13 nucleotides agree with TRBD2. CDR3 size: 15 residues. J lost 6 bases, V lost 6 bases, and 5 bases had no gene match. Germline values: CDR1 LNHDA, CDR2 SQIVND (reference sequence).

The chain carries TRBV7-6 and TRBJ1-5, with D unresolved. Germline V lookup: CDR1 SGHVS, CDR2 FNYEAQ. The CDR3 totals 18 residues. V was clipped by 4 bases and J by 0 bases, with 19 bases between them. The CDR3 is CASSSERTRGYSNQPQHF. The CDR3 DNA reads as TGTGCCAGCAGCTCAGAAAGGACGCGGGGATATAGCAATCAGCCCCAGCATTTT.

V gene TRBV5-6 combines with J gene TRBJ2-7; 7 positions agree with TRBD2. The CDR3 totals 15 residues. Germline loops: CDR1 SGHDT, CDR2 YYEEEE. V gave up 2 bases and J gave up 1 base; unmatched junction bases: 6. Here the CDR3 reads CASSFYSRESYEQYF. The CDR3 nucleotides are TGTGCCAGCAGCTTTTATTCGCGGGAGTCCTACGAGCAGTACTTC.

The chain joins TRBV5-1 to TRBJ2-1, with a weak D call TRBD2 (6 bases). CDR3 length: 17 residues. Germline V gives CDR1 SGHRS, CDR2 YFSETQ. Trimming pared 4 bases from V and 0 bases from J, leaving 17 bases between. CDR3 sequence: CASSPAGTQSSYNEQFF. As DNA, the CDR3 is TGCGCCAGCAGCCCGGCCGGGACTCAGAGCTCCTACAATGAGCAGTTCTTC. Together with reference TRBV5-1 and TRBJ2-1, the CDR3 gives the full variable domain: KAGVTQTPRYLIKTRGQQVTLSCSPISGHRSVSWYQQTPGQGLQFLFEYFSETQRNKGNFPGRFSGRQFSNSRSEMNVSTLELGDSALYLCASSPAGTQSSYNEQFFGPGTRLTVL.

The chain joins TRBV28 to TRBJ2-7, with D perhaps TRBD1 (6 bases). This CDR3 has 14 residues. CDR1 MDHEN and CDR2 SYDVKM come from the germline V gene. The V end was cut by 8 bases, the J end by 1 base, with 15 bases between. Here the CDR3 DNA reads TGTGCCAGCCGAGTGGGGACAAGATCCTACGAGCAGTACTTC. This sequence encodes CASRVGTRSYEQYF.

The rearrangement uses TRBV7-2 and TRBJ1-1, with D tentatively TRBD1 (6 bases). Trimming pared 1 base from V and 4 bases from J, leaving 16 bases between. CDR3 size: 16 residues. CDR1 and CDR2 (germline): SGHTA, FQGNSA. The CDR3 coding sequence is TGTGCCAGCAGCTTAGTCGGCGGGGGCGCGGGCACTGAAGCTTTCTTT. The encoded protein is CASSLVGGGAGTEAFF. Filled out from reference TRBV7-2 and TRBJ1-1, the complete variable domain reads GAGVSQSPSNKVTEKGKDVELRCDPISGHTALYWYRQSLGQGLEFLIYFQGNSAPDKSGLPSDRFSAERTGGSVSTLTIQRTQQEDSAVYLCASSLVGGGAGTEAFFGQGTRLTVV.